The clone carrying this T cell receptor (beta chain) has ten or more counts. Its antigen is undetermined. This entry comes from a study of human T cells and chemical hapten exposure. Findings and caveats of the study: TCRs at a frequency above 1 in 1000 stayed unchanged with DPC sensitization. Alopecia in the donors means their immune response may deviate from healthy people's. Expanded TCRs made up significantly more big CDR3 similarity clusters than controls did.

The germline CDR1 and CDR2 sequences are SGHVS and FNYEAQ. The CDR3 contains 15 residues. V shed 2 bases and J shed 3 bases, with 12 bases lying between them. TCRdb passed the RACE reads through MiXCR, listing each CDR3 protein once. Among more than 250,000 distinct CDR3 sequences listed, over 8% were seen once. Sample time point: pre-sensitization, week 0. Treatment defined: therapeutic diphenylcyclopropenone sensitization with weekly scalp DPC. At every patch-test visit, blood was drawn before the patch test was applied. The sample in question was whole blood, obtained in connection with sensitization to the hapten diphenylcyclopropenone (DPC). The TCR comes from a woman in her thirties or forties with alopecia areata. Some clones in this sample may be carry-over from other donors' samples. The chain employs TRBV7-6 and TRBJ2-3, with D uncertain. The DNA of the CDR3 is TGTGCCAGCAGCTTAACCCCCCAGGCGACAGATACGCAGTATTTT. Protein sequence: CASSLTPQATDTQYF.